Below, one TCR beta chain is given with its context. Its antigen is as yet unknown. TCRdb independently ran MiXCR on the RACE reads; one entry per CDR3 protein. This sample has under 95,000 distinct CDR3 sequences, with 8.5% found just once. Trimming shortened V by 5 bases and J by 6 bases, and 15 bases separated the two germline ends. This CDR3 is built from 13 residues. Per germline, CDR1 DFQATT and CDR2 SNEGSKA (reference sequence). The data belong to a study of human T cells and chemical hapten exposure. The time point: pre-sensitization, week 0. As for treatment: therapeutic diphenylcyclopropenone sensitization with weekly scalp DPC. Study results and limitations: Expanded TCR counts at PT1 were positively correlated with the patch test score.

The material sequenced was whole blood, taken in connection with sensitization to the hapten diphenylcyclopropenone (DPC). The receptor was isolated from a man in his forties with alopecia areata. Some clones in this sample may be carry-over from other donors' samples. The chain has TRBV20-1 and TRBJ2-3; perhaps TRBD2 as D (6 bases). The CDR3 DNA reads TGCAGTGCTGATAGCGGAGTTGTGGATACGCAGTATTTT. It yields the protein CSADSGVVDTQYF.